Each of the 9 T cell receptor beta chains below was sequenced from the same sample in a study of Graves' ophthalmopathy and Graves' hyperthyroidism. Amplified TCR beta CDR3 regions were obtained using RNA transcripts as template. HTBI primers were employed in first-round RT-PCR, then a second-round multiplex PCR followed. From the multiplex PCR reads, TCRdb called clonotypes with MiXCR, one entry per CDR3 protein. The sample consists of some 520,000 distinct CDR3 sequences, over 13% of them appearing once. The sample taken for sequencing was blood. These TCRs come from a woman aged 25 to 39 with Graves' ophthalmopathy.

The chain recombines TRBV5-6 with TRBJ1-2; D is uncertain. The V gene's germline CDR1 is SGHDT and CDR2 YYEEEE. The CDR3 sequence is 14 residues long. V was shortened by 1 base and J by 8 bases, with 15 bases between the two germline ends. The CDR3 nucleotides read TGTGCCAGCAGCTTGACGGGCAGGACGATGGGCTACACCTTC. Translation: CASSLTGRTMGYTF.

Ten or more counts support this clonotype. The rearrangement joins TRBV7-8 to TRBJ2-5, with D perhaps TRBD1 (6 bases). Looked up from germline, CDR1 is SGHVS and CDR2 is FQNEAQ. The V end lost 3 bases, the J end lost 5 bases, and 16 bases lay between the germline ends. This CDR3 comprises 15 residues. CDR3 protein: CASSFNQGLEETQYF. In DNA form, the CDR3 reads TGTGCCAGCAGCTTCAATCAGGGGTTGGAGGAGACCCAGTACTTC. The full variable domain, its missing parts supplied by reference TRBV7-8 and TRBJ2-5, is GAGVSQSPRYKVAKRGQDVALRCDPISGHVSLFWYQQALGQGPEFLTYFQNEAQLDKSGLPSDRFFAERPEGSVSTLKIQRTQQEDSAVYLCASSFNQGLEETQYFGPGTRLLVL.

There are many counts of this clonotype. The rearrangement joins TRBV6-4 to TRBJ2-3; no clear D. CDR1 and CDR2 (germline): MRHNA, SNTAGT. Trimming cost V 3 bases and J 3 bases, with 10 bases left between them. The CDR3 spans 14 residues. DNA of the CDR3: TGTGCCAGCAGTGAGTCTTCACAAACAGATACGCAGTATTTT. This gives the protein CASSESSQTDTQYF.

This clonotype appeared a few times. DNA for the CDR3: TGTGCCAGCAGTGAAACGAGTGGGGGGTTCTACGAGCAGTACTTC. Translated: CASSETSGGFYEQYF. The rearrangement links TRBV2 to TRBJ2-7; D is perhaps TRBD2 (6 bases). V shed 2 bases and J shed 3 bases, with 14 bases lying between them. This CDR3 spans 15 amino acids. Germline CDR1 is SNHLY and CDR2 is FYNNEI.

This clonotype has at least ten counts. A much larger clone differs by one base, so this may be a read error. CDR3 residues: CANMTDSHLNTEAFF. The CDR3, as DNA: TGTGCCAACATGACGGACAGCCATTTGAACACTGAAGCTTTCTTT. The chain has TRBV10-3 and TRBJ1-1, with D perhaps matching TRBD1 (6 bases). Germline V gene lookup returns CDR1 ENHRY and CDR2 SYGVKD. The CDR3 is 15 residues long. The V gene lost 10 bases and the J gene lost 0 bases, with 18 bases spanning the gap.

V is TRBV6-1 and J is TRBJ2-5; 9 nucleotides agree with TRBD1. This CDR3 has 12 amino acids. From germline, CDR1 is MNHNS and CDR2 SASEGT. V was pared by 10 bases and J by 5 bases, with 5 bases of the junction left unmatched. CDR3 sequence (DNA): TGTGCCATCAAGGGGACAGGGGAGACCCAGTACTTC. Amino acids: CAIKGTGETQYF.

Worth noting for this clonotype: This may arise from a read error, as a much more abundant clone is one base away. In nucleotides, the CDR3 is TGTGCCTGGGGGATAGGGGGTTTTGGCTACACCTTC. Translation gives CAWGIGGFGYTF. The V gene is TRBV30, the J gene TRBJ1-2; possible D gene TRBD1, 6 bases. This CDR3 contains 12 residues. From germline, CDR1 is GTSNPN and CDR2 SVGIG (reference sequence). The V gene lost 5 bases and the J gene lost 7 bases, with 14 bases spanning the gap. Full variable domain (missing parts from reference TRBV30 and TRBJ1-2): SQTIHQWPATLVQPVGSPLSLECTVEGTSNPNLYWYRQAAGRGLQLLFYSVGIGQISSEVPQNLSASRPQDRQFILSSKKLLLSDSGFYLCAWGIGGFGYTFGSGTRLTVV.

The CDR3 region has the DNA TGTGCCAGTGGGGGACGAACGAACACTGAAGCTTTCTTT. Translating gives CASGGRTNTEAFF. This chain connects TRBV19 to TRBJ1-1, with TRBD1 as a possible D gene (5 bases). The germline CDR1 and CDR2 sequences are LNHDA and SQIVND (reference sequence). The CDR3 totals 13 residues. Trimming cost V 8 bases and J 1 base, with 11 bases left between them.

Ten or more counts support this clonotype. The chain couples TRBV30 to TRBJ1-3; D remains unclear. The ends were cut back, 1 base at V and 0 bases at J, with 10 bases in the middle. The CDR3 covers 15 residues. Germline values: CDR1 GTSNPN, CDR2 SVGIG (reference sequence). The CDR3 nucleotides are TGTGCCTGGAGTGATCCACGGACCTCTGGAAACACCATATATTTT. Translating it yields CAWSDPRTSGNTIYF.